These T cell receptor beta chains were read from a single sample in a study of Graves' ophthalmopathy and Graves' hyperthyroidism. TCRdb ran MiXCR on the multiplex PCR reads and lists one entry per CDR3 protein. There are around 1,200,000 distinct CDR3 sequences in the sample; 35% to 40% occur only once, and over 8.5% lies in the top ten. Sequencing input: peripheral blood or thyroid tissue (not recorded which). All receptors derive from an adult man with Graves' hyperthyroidism. CDR3s include the opening cysteine and the closing phenylalanine or tryptophan.

TRBJ1-1 TRBV10-3 CAISGVSTEAFF
TRBJ1-1 TRBV29-1 CSVERIGRLEAFF
TRBJ2-5 TRBV3-1 CASSQARTSGSSVYQETQYF
TRBJ1-5 TRBV19 CASSIGAYSNQPQHF
TRBJ1-1 TRBV29-1 CSVESLGRGTGVMNTEAFF
TRBJ1-1 TRBV10-3 CASSTGQGASAFF
TRBJ2-3 TRBV20-1 CSVPNLDTQYF
TRBJ2-7 TRBV11-2 CASSLVRRHEQYF
TRBJ1-1 TRBV7-9 CASSFLDSPEAFF
TRBJ2-6 TRBV7-8 CASSSRLAGGYGANVLTF
TRBJ2-7 TRBV15 CATSRAYYEQYF
TRBJ1-5 TRBV6-2/TRBV6-3 CASCGQGHQPQHF
TRBJ2-2 TRBV20-1 CSADGSLGTGELFF
TRBJ1-2 TRBV15 CATSKTGVAGYTF
. TRBV20-1 CSATDFSNEQFF
TRBJ2-7 TRBV7-9 CASSSPGPTYEQYF
TRBJ2-5 TRBV4-3 CASSGGGYQETQYF
TRBJ1-1 TRBV19 CASPPSGGGNTEAFF
TRBJ2-7 TRBV5-6 CASSYTGVTEEGYF
TRBJ2-5 TRBV12-3/TRBV12-4 CASSFGGGAAETQYF
TRBJ2-7 TRBV5-1 CASSQVPAYEQYF
TRBJ2-6 TRBV24-1 CATSSPGQGSGANVLTF
TRBJ1-2 TRBV24-1 CATSDFRSGTYGYTF
TRBJ1-4 TRBV6-5 CASSYGGKGGEKLFF
TRBJ1-2 TRBV30 CATKGGISYTF
TRBJ2-7 TRBV12-3/TRBV12-4 CASSNLAGPYEQYF
TRBJ1-2 TRBV9 CASSVEGTVNYGYTF
TRBJ2-3 TRBV7-2 CASSSGQELDTQYF
TRBJ1-5 TRBV9 CASSVGTSVAEHF
TRBJ2-7 TRBV9 CASTRGWGSLGDEQYF
TRBJ2-7 TRBV6-5 CASTSSIYEQYF
TRBJ1-1 TRBV25-1 CASSGQGVMNTEAFF
TRBJ1-2 TRBV10-3 CAISDPDRGVGYTF
TRBJ1-2 TRBV24-1 CATHPGWVGNYGYTF
TRBJ2-7 TRBV9 CASSVEGGSYEQYF
TRBJ1-6 TRBV7-2 CASSLAGQGKITGNSPLHF
TRBJ1-5 TRBV19 CASSIDHGGAPNQPQHF
TRBJ2-7 TRBV9 CASSQELAGPYEQYF
TRBJ1-6 TRBV25-1 CASSPNRDRGHLRNSPLHF
TRBJ1-6 TRBV7-2 CASSGRDRTDSPLHF
TRBJ2-2 TRBV7-3 CASSSPGLAGGTGELFF
TRBJ2-5 TRBV5-1 CASSPSTAAQETQYF
TRBJ2-7 TRBV5-1 CASSTTTGIPEQYF
TRBJ1-5 TRBV20-1 CSASQSLYSNQPQHF
TRBJ1-2 TRBV14 CASSQDIWKLDGYTF
TRBJ1-4 TRBV7-9 CASSQFLGATNEKLFF
TRBJ1-2 TRBV29-1 CSVPGQGDYGYTF
TRBJ1-5 TRBV12-3/TRBV12-4 CASSYPTPSGTGRGGPQHF
TRBJ2-7 TRBV7-2 CASSFAVTGGRYEQYF
TRBJ1-2 TRBV10-2 CASSESLYGYTF
TRBJ2-7 TRBV4-3 CASSQITGGLGEQYF
TRBJ2-2 TRBV12-3/TRBV12-4 CASSVRDRVTGELFF
TRBJ1-1 TRBV7-9 CASSQETGEAWNTEAFF
TRBJ1-1 TRBV6-2/TRBV6-3 CASIRRVNTEAFF
TRBJ2-3 TRBV29-1 CSVVPGGIDTQYF
TRBJ2-7 TRBV2 CASKDTGPYEQYF